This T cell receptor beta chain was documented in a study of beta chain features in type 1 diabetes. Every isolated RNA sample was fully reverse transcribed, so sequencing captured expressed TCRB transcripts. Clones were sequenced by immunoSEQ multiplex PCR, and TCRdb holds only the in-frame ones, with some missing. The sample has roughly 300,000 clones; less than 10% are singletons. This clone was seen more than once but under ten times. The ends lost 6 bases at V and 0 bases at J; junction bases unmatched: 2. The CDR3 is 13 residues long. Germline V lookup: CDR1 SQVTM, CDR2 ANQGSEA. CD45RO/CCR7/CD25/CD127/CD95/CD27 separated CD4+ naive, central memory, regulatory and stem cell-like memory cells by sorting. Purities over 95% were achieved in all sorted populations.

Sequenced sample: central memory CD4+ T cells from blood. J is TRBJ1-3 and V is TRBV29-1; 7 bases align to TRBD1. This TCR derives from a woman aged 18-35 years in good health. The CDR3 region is CSVGQVSGNTIYF. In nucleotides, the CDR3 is TGCAGCGTAGGACAGGTCTCTGGAAACACCATATATTTT. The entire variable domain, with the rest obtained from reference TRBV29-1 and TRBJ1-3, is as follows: SAVISQKPSRDICQRGTSLTIQCQVDSQVTMMFWYRQQPGQSLTLIATANQGSEATYESGFVIDKFPISRPNLTFSTLTVSNMSPEDSSIYLCSVGQVSGNTIYFGEGSWLTVV.